These 11 T cell receptor beta chains were all obtained from the same sample, sequenced in a study of immune cell composition in non-small cell lung cancer. Normal lung sampling was at least 3 cm from the tumour, as distant as possible. Generated by immunoSEQ multiplex PCR, the TCRdb table keeps only in-frame clones and is missing some. Altogether about 4,500 clones are present, roughly 70% being singletons, with the ten largest covering around 10%. The sample taken for sequencing was non-adjacent lung tissue. The receptors here all came from a human donor with non-small cell lung cancer.

This chain links TRBV7-6 with TRBJ2-3; TRBD1 is a possible D gene (5 bases). V lost 6 bases and J 1 base, leaving 14 bases between the germline ends. CDR3 length: 15 amino acids. Germline V gives CDR1 SGHVS, CDR2 FNYEAQ. CDR3 sequence: CASSQRGGGTDTQYF. The CDR3 nucleotides read TGTGCCAGCAGTCAAAGGGGTGGGGGCACAGATACGCAGTATTTT.

J is TRBJ2-2 and V is TRBV10-2, with a possible D match to TRBD2 (6 bases). Germline CDR1 is WSHSY and CDR2 is SAAADI. This CDR3 is 14 amino acids long. V lost 7 bases to trimming and J lost 1 base, with 10 bases between them. CDR3 loop: CASKEGLNTGELFF. The CDR3 DNA sequence: TGCGCCAGCAAGGAGGGCCTGAACACCGGGGAGCTGTTTTTT.

This clone was seen just once. The gene calls are TRBV28 and TRBJ1-1, with D uncertain. The V and J ends lost 3 bases and 5 bases respectively, with 7 bases between them. Germline CDR1 is MDHEN and CDR2 is SYDVKM. The CDR3 sequence is 12 residues long. The CDR3 region has the DNA TGTGCCAGCAGTTTGGAATATACTGAAGCTTTCTTT. Protein product: CASSLEYTEAFF. Looking up the rest from reference TRBV28 and TRBJ1-1 gives the full variable domain: DVKVTQSSRYLVKRTGEKVFLECVQDMDHENMFWYRQDPGLGLRLIYFSYDVKMKEKGDIPEGYSVSREKKERFSLILESASTNQTSMYLCASSLEYTEAFFGQGTRLTVV.

This clone was counted between two and nine times. This sequence joins TRBV4-1 and TRBJ2-2, with TRBD1 as a possible D gene (7 bases). Trimming pared 4 bases from V and 5 bases from J, leaving 14 bases between. This CDR3 contains 15 residues. In germline, CDR1 is MGHRA, CDR2 YSYEKL. The CDR3 DNA reads as TGCGCCAGCAGCCGCGGGGACAGCCGGACCGGGGAGCTGTTTTTT. This codes for CASSRGDSRTGELFF.

The chain couples TRBV6-5 to TRBJ1-2; 7 nucleotides line up with TRBD1. V shed 8 bases and J 2 bases; nucleotides not matched to a gene: 8. Germline CDR1 MNHEY, CDR2 SVGAGI. The CDR3 has 14 amino acids. CDR3 bases: TGTGCCAGCGTTAGGGGCAGGGGGAACTATGGCTACACCTTC. It is translated as CASVRGRGNYGYTF.

In this sample, this clone turned up a few times. The V and J genes are TRBV5-1 and TRBJ2-7; D uncertain. Trimming pared 3 bases from V and 0 bases from J, leaving 10 bases between. The CDR3 contains 14 residues. From germline, CDR1 is SGHRS and CDR2 YFSETQ. CDR3 loop: CASSSDGYSYEQYF. CDR3 coding DNA: TGCGCCAGCAGCTCGGACGGATACTCCTACGAGCAGTACTTC.

The V call is TRBV6-1, the J call TRBJ2-5; D is undetermined. Trimming cost V 6 bases and J 5 bases, with 19 bases left between them. CDR3 length: 15 amino acids. Per the germline V gene, CDR1 is MNHNS and CDR2 is SASEGT. The CDR3 here is CASRSASGPRETQYF. CDR3 nucleotide sequence: TGTGCCAGCAGGAGCGCTTCGGGCCCAAGGGAGACCCAGTACTTC.

This clone appeared a few times. V usage is TRBV27 and J usage is TRBJ2-3, with D uncertain. Germline V gene sequence: CDR1 MNHEY, CDR2 SMNVEV (reference sequence). Trimming stripped 3 bases from V and 0 bases from J, with 10 bases between. The CDR3 contains 15 residues. The CDR3: CASSFRVVSTDTQYF. CDR3 bases: TGTGCCAGCAGTTTTCGTGTTGTGAGCACAGATACGCAGTATTTT.

The chain links TRBV5-4 to TRBJ2-5; D is perhaps TRBD2 (7 bases). The CDR3 has 15 residues. Trimming took off 4 bases at V and 7 bases at J, with 20 bases between the two ends. Germline V gene lookup returns CDR1 SGHNT and CDR2 YYREEE (reference sequence). The CDR3 DNA follows: TGTGCCAGCAGCCTCCCCTTGGCGGGGGCGGGGACCCAGTACTTC. Residues: CASSLPLAGAGTQYF.

V is TRBV7-6 and J is TRBJ2-7; tentatively, D is TRBD2 (6 bases). Germline V gene lookup returns CDR1 SGHVS and CDR2 FNYEAQ. This CDR3 comprises 11 residues. Trimming cost V 5 bases and J 9 bases, with 11 bases left between them. The CDR3 DNA reads as TGTGCCAGCAGCGACCCCGGGGGGCAGTACTTC. The encoded protein is CASSDPGGQYF.

The table lists this clone with a few counts. This chain uses TRBV7-8 with TRBJ1-2; no reliable D call. With 5 bases removed from V and 8 bases from J, the gap between germline ends came to 15 bases. Germline CDR1 reads SGHVS; CDR2 reads FQNEAQ. CDR3 length: 13 amino acids. The CDR3 DNA reads TGTGCCAGCAGCCCCGGTGCGAACTCCGGCTACACCTTC. Translated: CASSPGANSGYTF.